This T cell receptor (beta chain) was sequenced during a study of long-term antiretroviral therapy in people with HIV. Germline V gives CDR1 MNHNS, CDR2 SASEGT. The CDR3 totals 15 residues. Trimming took 0 bases from V and 2 from J, leaving 10 bases between them. Sequencing used immunoSEQ v3.0 at survey level. The method was immunoSEQ multiplex PCR; TCRdb's version includes in-frame clones alone and lacks a portion of them. The table lists about 21,000 clones, less than 85% of them singletons. The sample in question was unsorted PBMCs, obtained 0.9 years after starting antiretroviral therapy. This chain joins TRBV6-1 and TRBJ1-2; D call uncertain. The receptor was derived from a man aged 18-30 years with HIV. CDR3 in DNA: TGTGCCAGCAGTGAAGCAGCGACCGCCAACTATGGCTACACCTTC. It is translated as CASSEAATANYGYTF.